Reported below is one TCR beta chain. Trimming removed 6 bases from V and 11 bases from J, with 13 bases in between. The CDR3 sequence is 11 residues long. The data are from a study of T cell responses to AZD1222 COVID-19 vaccine. This table comes from immunoSEQ multiplex PCR, and its TCRdb copy is limited to in-frame clones, with some not included. The sample carries fewer than 95,000 clones, 80% to 90% recorded once. This chain joins TRBV12-3 or TRBV12-4 and TRBJ1-2; D remains unclear. The TCR originated in an adult in good health. The material was peripheral blood, obtained on day 0 of AZD1222 vaccination. In nucleotides, the CDR3 is TGTGCCAGCAGACTGGGCCCGGAATACACCTTC. Amino acids: CASRLGPEYTF.